The sample holds a few counts of the clone carrying this TCR beta chain. The antigen is unknown. Bone marrow was sampled from every patient at the time of active disease. The library was built from 400 ng RNA with molecular barcoded adaptors for alpha/delta and beta/gamma chains. Each CDR3 protein gets one entry after TCRdb re-called the reads with MiXCR. This table holds about 93,000 distinct CDR3 sequences, roughly 21% found once. The data originate from a study of read filtering for tumor transcriptome and immune sequencing. In the study overall: DNase treatment preceded whole-transcriptome library preparation. IR-seq gave about 3.5 to 11 million TCR reads per sample; RNA-seq gave roughly 80 to 1,300.

Study results and caveats: Without single-read clonotypes, shared clonotype proportions correlated more between IR-seq and RNA-seq.

This receptor was identified in a donor aged 40 or older with multiple myeloma. The specimen was a population of CD138-negative cells sorted from bone marrow.

CDR3 protein: CSALPISYEQYF. CDR3 DNA sequence: TGCAGTGCCCTCCCCATCTCCTACGAGCAGTACTTC. The gene calls are TRBV20-1 and TRBJ2-7; D is ambiguous. V was shortened by 6 bases and J by 0 bases, with 9 bases between the two germline ends. The CDR3 is 12 amino acids. Germline assignment: CDR1 DFQATT and CDR2 SNEGSKA (reference sequence).